This is a list of T cell receptor beta chains from one sample in a study of CD8 T cells in ankylosing spondylitis. TCRdb analysed the 5' RACE reads with MiXCR anew, one entry per CDR3 protein. Found here are under 200,000 distinct CDR3 sequences, around a tenth of them singletons; the top ten hold about 27%. Material for sequencing was blood, either unsorted or a sorted T cell fraction (not recorded which). Receptor source: a male donor with ankylosing spondylitis or in good health (not recorded which). The CDR3 runs from the conserved cysteine through the conserved F or W. The D gene is left open where the match is weak. Not all rows give a size; the values are once, few, many and, for expanded clones, a class.

>many|TRBV2|14|TRBJ1-2|.
TGTGCCAGCAAGATAGGCAGGGGAAACTATGGCTACACCTTC
CASKIGRGNYGYTF
>many|TRBV5-8|11|TRBJ2-1|TRBD1
TGTGCCAGCAGCTTGGAGACAGGGGAGTTCTTC
CASSLETGEFF
>many|TRBV1|17|TRBJ1-5|.
TGCACCAGCAGGAAGGACCGACTTATTCCTGGCAATCAGCCCCAGCATTTT
CTSRKDRLIPGNQPQHF
>many|TRBV20-1|15|TRBJ2-2|TRBD1
TGCAGTGCTAGATCCCGGGACAGTAACACCGGGGAGCTGTTTTTT
CSARSRDSNTGELFF
>many|TRBV10-3|12|TRBJ1-2|.
TGTGCCGCGAGAAGGGGGGACTATGGCTACACCTTC
CAARRGDYGYTF
>many|TRBV6-2/TRBV6-3|14|TRBJ1-1|TRBD1
TGTGCCAGCAGTTACCGGGACAGGGGGACTGAAGCTTTCTTT
CASSYRDRGTEAFF
>many|TRBV6-5|14|TRBJ2-1|.
TGTGCCAGCAGTTACCCGGGGGTAGTCAATGAGCAGTTCTTC
CASSYPGVVNEQFF
>.|TRBV20-1|16|TRBJ2-2|.
TGCAGTGCTATCCCCGGTGGGACGGGGAACACCGGGGAGCTGTTTTTT
CSAIPGGTGNTGELFF
>many|TRBV12-3/TRBV12-4|13|TRBJ2-4|TRBD1
TGTGCCAGCAGGGGACAGGGGGTGGACATTCAGTACTTC
CASRGQGVDIQYF
>many|TRBV5-1|17|TRBJ1-1|.
TGCGCCAGCAGCTTGTTCGGGACGAGCGAAATGAACACTGAAGCTTTCTTT
CASSLFGTSEMNTEAFF
>many|TRBV5-1|15|TRBJ1-5|.
TGCGCCAGCAGCGTTGAGGACAGTAGCAATCAGCCCCAGCATTTT
CASSVEDSSNQPQHF
>once|TRBV20-1|15|TRBJ2-1|TRBD2
TGCAGTACTAGGACTAGCGGGAGGGCCAGGAATGAGCAGTTCTTC
CSTRTSGRARNEQFF
>few|TRBV5-1|16|TRBJ2-2|TRBD1
TGCGCCAGCAGCCATGGACAGGGGCCGAACACCGGGGAGCTGTTTTTT
CASSHGQGPNTGELFF
>.|TRBV20-1|14|TRBJ1-5|.
TGCAGTGCTAGGGAGCCAGGGGATGGTCAGCCCCAGCATTTT
CSAREPGDGQPQHF
>many|TRBV30|13|TRBJ2-7|TRBD1
TGTGCCTGGAGCCCCATAGGGGGCGGCGAGCAGTACTTC
CAWSPIGGGEQYF
>many|TRBV4-1|14|TRBJ2-1|.
TGCGCCAGCACGCCCGGTATCGTTTACAATGAGCAGTTCTTC
CASTPGIVYNEQFF
>few|TRBV6-2/TRBV6-3|13|TRBJ2-3|.
TGTGCCAGCGGGTTAGTAGACACAGATACGCAGTATTTT
CASGLVDTDTQYF
>many|TRBV2|11|TRBJ2-5|.
TGTGCCAGCAGCGCTAAGGGGACCCAGTACTTC
CASSAKGTQYF
>many|TRBV6-2/TRBV6-3|13|TRBJ2-1|TRBD2
TGTGCCACCCGGGGACTAGCGGAGGATGAGCAGTTCTTC
CATRGLAEDEQFF
>.|TRBV7-9|15|TRBJ1-1|TRBD1
TGTGCCAGCAGCTTTTTTGGACAGGGAGCCACTGAAGCTTTCTTT
CASSFFGQGATEAFF
>.|TRBV6-6|13|TRBJ2-3|.
TGTGCCAGCAATGGGCCCGCCACAGATACGCAGTATTTT
CASNGPATDTQYF
>many|TRBV12-3/TRBV12-4|14|TRBJ1-1|.
TGTGCCAGCAGCCCGGGGGCAGGGAACACTGAAGCTTTCTTT
CASSPGAGNTEAFF
>few|TRBV4-1|19|TRBJ2-6|TRBD1
TGCGCCAGCAGCCAACTCTGGGGGACAGGGTTAATGGGGGCCAACGTCCTGACTTTC
CASSQLWGTGLMGANVLTF
>.|TRBV6-6|13|TRBJ2-7|.
TGTGCCAGCAGCCGCGGGGTCGCCTACGAGCAGTACTTC
CASSRGVAYEQYF
>many|TRBV20-1|11|TRBJ2-5|.
TGCAGTGCTAGAGTCCAAGAGACCCAGTACTTC
CSARVQETQYF
>many|TRBV9|13|TRBJ2-3|.
TGTGCCAGCAGCGTGGATCGAGATAATCCGCAGTATTTT
CASSVDRDNPQYF
>.|TRBV20-1|14|TRBJ2-7|.
TGCAGTGCCTGGCCACAGGTTGGGTCCTACGAGCAGTACTTC
CSAWPQVGSYEQYF
>many|TRBV28|14|TRBJ2-7|TRBD1
TGTGCCAGCATTGGTGGGACAGGGGCCGGGGAGCAGTACTTC
CASIGGTGAGEQYF
>.|TRBV9|14|TRBJ2-1|.
TGTGCCAGCAGCGTAGGGGTTGGGGACAATGAGCAGTTCTTC
CASSVGVGDNEQFF
>few|TRBV19|15|TRBJ1-5|.
TGTGCCAGTAGACAAGAGGGGTTCGGCAATCAGCCCCAGCATTTT
CASRQEGFGNQPQHF
>many|TRBV29-1|12|TRBJ2-7|.
TGCAGCGCCCGACAGGCCTCCTACGAGCAGTACTTC
CSARQASYEQYF
>many|TRBV5-5|17|TRBJ2-4|.
TGTGCCAGCAGCTTGACCCTCAACCACGGGGCCAAAAACATTCAGTACTTC
CASSLTLNHGAKNIQYF
>many|TRBV7-8|16|TRBJ2-5|TRBD2
TGTGCCAGCAGCTTTAACTCGGGAGGGGGGGAGGAGACCCAGTACTTC
CASSFNSGGGEETQYF
>many|TRBV5-6|14|TRBJ1-1|.
TGTGCCAGCAGCTTGGTGCAGGGAGACACTGAAGCTTTCTTT
CASSLVQGDTEAFF
>few|TRBV27|16|TRBJ2-3|TRBD1
TGTGCCAGCAGTTCCTACAGGGGGGCTGGATCAGATACGCAGTATTTT
CASSSYRGAGSDTQYF
>many|TRBV10-3|17|TRBJ2-1|TRBD2
TGTGCCATCAGGGACGCCGGGACTAGCGGGAGCTACAATGAGCAGTTCTTC
CAIRDAGTSGSYNEQFF
>many|TRBV12-3/TRBV12-4|16|TRBJ2-7|.
TGTGCCAGCAGTTTTTTGGCTGGGACCATGCTCTACGAGCAGTACTTC
CASSFLAGTMLYEQYF
>many|TRBV3-1|15|TRBJ2-1|.
TGTGCCAGCAGCCAAGATCTGGCTAGTCGAGCTGAGCAGTTCTTC
CASSQDLASRAEQFF
>many|TRBV12-3/TRBV12-4|15|TRBJ1-5|.
TGTGCCAGCAGTTTAGGGGTAGGTGGGTATCAGCCCCAGCATTTT
CASSLGVGGYQPQHF
>.|TRBV29-1|14|TRBJ1-2|.
TGCAGCGTTGAAGATGGGGCGGATTCCTATGGCTACACCTTC
CSVEDGADSYGYTF
>few|TRBV28|15|TRBJ2-1|TRBD1
TGTGCCAGCAGGCAAGGACAGGGAGGCTACAATGAGCAGTTCTTC
CASRQGQGGYNEQFF
>many|TRBV20-1|13|TRBJ2-1|TRBD2
TGCAGTGCTGAGAGCGGGATAAACAATGAGCAGTTCTTC
CSAESGINNEQFF
>.|TRBV12-3/TRBV12-4|15|TRBJ2-1|.
TGTGCCAGCGACGCTAGGTTAAGCCCCTACAATGAGCAGTTCTTC
CASDARLSPYNEQFF
>many|TRBV20-1|11|TRBJ2-7|.
TGCAGTGCGCAAAGTTGGAACGAGCAGTACTTC
CSAQSWNEQYF
>few|TRBV9|15|TRBJ1-1|TRBD1
TGTGCCAGCAGCCTACGGGACAGTCTGAACACTGAAGCTTTCTTT
CASSLRDSLNTEAFF
>.|TRBV18|11|TRBJ2-5|.
TGTGCCAGCTCGGGTGGAGAGACCCAGTACTTC
CASSGGETQYF
>many|TRBV18|15|TRBJ2-1|.
TGTGCCAGCTCACCCCCGGAGGTCTCCTACAATGAGCAGTTCTTC
CASSPPEVSYNEQFF
>many|TRBV7-2|15|TRBJ2-1|.
TGTGCCAGCAGCTTAGCGTACAGGGGAGGGAATGAGCAGTTCTTC
CASSLAYRGGNEQFF
>few|TRBV20-1|12|TRBJ2-3|.
TGCAGCCCCGGGGGCCGCGCAGATACGCAGTATTTT
CSPGGRADTQYF
>many|TRBV6-1|15|TRBJ2-2|TRBD2
TGTGCCAGCAGGGGGACTAGCGTAAACACCGGGGAGCTGTTTTTT
CASRGTSVNTGELFF
>.|TRBV6-5|15|TRBJ1-1|TRBD1
TGTGCCAGCAGTTCCCCGGGACAGGGGGCATCTGAAGCTTTCTTT
CASSSPGQGASEAFF
>many|TRBV5-6|15|TRBJ1-1|.
TGTGCCAGCAGCTTGCGGCTAGGGGTGAACACTGAAGCTTTCTTT
CASSLRLGVNTEAFF
>few|TRBV12-3/TRBV12-4|13|TRBJ1-2|.
TGTGCCAGCAGTTTGGGATCGGGGGGTGGCTACACCTTC
CASSLGSGGGYTF
>many|TRBV29-1|13|TRBJ1-3|.
TGCAGCGTTGTGGGCAGCTCTGGAAACACCATATATTTT
CSVVGSSGNTIYF